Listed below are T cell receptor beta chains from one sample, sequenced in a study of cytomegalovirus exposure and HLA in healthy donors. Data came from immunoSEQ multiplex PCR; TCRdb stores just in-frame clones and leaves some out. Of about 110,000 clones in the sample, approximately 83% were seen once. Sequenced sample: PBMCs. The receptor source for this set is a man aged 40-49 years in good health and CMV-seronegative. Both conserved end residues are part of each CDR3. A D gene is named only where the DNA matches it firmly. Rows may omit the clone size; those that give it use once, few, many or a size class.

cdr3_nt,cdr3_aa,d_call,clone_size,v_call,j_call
TGTGCCTGGAGTCCCAGGGCAAATACGCAGTATTTT,CAWSPRANTQYF,NA,few,TRBV30,TRBJ2-3
TGTGCCAGCAGCTCCCAGACATGGCGCTCCTACGAGCAGTACTTC,CASSSQTWRSYEQYF,NA,NA,TRBV5-5,TRBJ2-7
TGTGCCAGCAGCTTGTCAGGCTATGGCTACACCTTC,CASSLSGYGYTF,NA,NA,TRBV5-4,TRBJ1-2
TGTGCCAGCAGCTTAAACAAAAACACTGAAGCTTTCTTT,CASSLNKNTEAFF,NA,NA,TRBV7-9,TRBJ1-1
TGCGCCAGCAGCTTGGTGGGGGCCGGCACAGATACGCAGTATTTT,CASSLVGAGTDTQYF,NA,NA,TRBV5-1,TRBJ2-3
TGTGCCAGCAGTGTCCGGACAGAAGAGACCCAGTACTTC,CASSVRTEETQYF,NA,few,TRBV6-1,TRBJ2-5
TGTGCCAGCACCCGTAGGGGGAGGGACACTGAAGCTTTCTTT,CASTRRGRDTEAFF,NA,NA,TRBV28,TRBJ1-1
TGTGCCAGCAGCCGGTTGGGACTATACAATGAGCAGTTCTTC,CASSRLGLYNEQFF,TRBD2,NA,TRBV7-9,TRBJ2-1
TGCGCCAGCAGCGAAGGGGAGGGCAGCTCCTATAATTCACCCCTCCACTTT,CASSEGEGSSYNSPLHF,NA,NA,TRBV4-1,TRBJ1-6
TGTGCCAGCGGGGGAGGGGATGGCAATCAGCCCCAGCATTTT,CASGGGDGNQPQHF,NA,once,TRBV6-6,TRBJ1-5
TGCGCCAGCAGCCAAGAGGACGGCGGGACAGGGAGTGAAAAACTGTTTTTT,CASSQEDGGTGSEKLFF,TRBD1,few,TRBV4-1,TRBJ1-4
TGTGCCAGCAGTTTTACTGATGGGGGCGGCTACACCTTC,CASSFTDGGGYTF,NA,NA,TRBV5-6,TRBJ1-2
TGTGCCAGCAGCTCCGGGACAGCAAATCAGCCCCAGCATTTT,CASSSGTANQPQHF,TRBD1,NA,TRBV7-9,TRBJ1-5
TGTGCCACCCAGGGCTATGGGGATCAGCCCCAGCATTTT,CATQGYGDQPQHF,NA,NA,TRBV28,TRBJ1-5
TGTGCCAGCAGCTTACGACAGGGTGAAGCTTTCTTT,CASSLRQGEAFF,TRBD1,few,TRBV5-4,TRBJ1-1
TGTGCCAGCAGCCGCGGGGGGGGGCCGGAGACCCAGTACTTC,CASSRGGGPETQYF,TRBD2,NA,TRBV7-2,TRBJ2-5
TGCGCCAGCAGCCCGGATACAGGGGGCATTTCCTATGGCTACACCTTC,CASSPDTGGISYGYTF,TRBD1,NA,TRBV4-1,TRBJ1-2
TGTGCCACCAGCAGAGACTTCTTACAGGGTTTGAACACTGAAGCTTTCTTT,CATSRDFLQGLNTEAFF,NA,NA,TRBV15,TRBJ1-1
TGTGCCACCAGCATCGGTCGATTAGCCAAAAACATTCAGTACTTC,CATSIGRLAKNIQYF,NA,NA,TRBV15,TRBJ2-4
TGTGCCAGCAGCTTGGATACAGAGAACACTGAAGCTTTCTTT,CASSLDTENTEAFF,NA,few,TRBV5-6,TRBJ1-1
TGTGCCTGGGTAGACAGGGGAGAACAGTTCTTC,CAWVDRGEQFF,TRBD1,NA,TRBV30,TRBJ2-1
TGTGCCAGTAGTATAAGTAGTACCCAGCCCCAGCATTTT,CASSISSTQPQHF,NA,few,TRBV19,TRBJ1-5
TGTGCCAGCAGCGTAGTAGGCGGGGAATCACCCCTCCACTTT,CASSVVGGESPLHF,NA,NA,TRBV9,TRBJ1-6
TGTGCCAGCAGCCTCCAGGGGGAGCCTCATGGCTACACCTTC,CASSLQGEPHGYTF,TRBD1,once,TRBV7-9,TRBJ1-2
TGTGCCAGCAGCCCGGGGGGTCCCGACAATGAGCAGTTCTTC,CASSPGGPDNEQFF,TRBD2,NA,TRBV11-3,TRBJ2-1
TGTGCCAGTAGTATGGTGCAAGGTAGGAGGAACACTGAAGCTTTCTTT,CASSMVQGRRNTEAFF,NA,NA,TRBV19,TRBJ1-1
TGTGCCAGCAGTTACTCACAGTACCAAGAGACCCAGTACTTC,CASSYSQYQETQYF,NA,NA,TRBV6-5,TRBJ2-5
TGTGCCAGCAGTTTGCGGGTTATGAACACTGAAGCTTTCTTT,CASSLRVMNTEAFF,NA,NA,TRBV28,TRBJ1-1
TGTGCCAGCAGTTCCCGACTAGCGGGGGGCCCTTACTATGAGCAGTTCTTC,CASSSRLAGGPYYEQFF,TRBD2,few,TRBV27,TRBJ2-1
TGCGCCAGCAGCAGGGGACAGAATAGGGAAAAACTGTTTTTT,CASSRGQNREKLFF,TRBD1,NA,TRBV5-1,TRBJ1-4
TGTGCCAGCAGCTTACCGGACAGGTATTCACCCCTCCACTTT,CASSLPDRYSPLHF,TRBD1,NA,TRBV7-9,TRBJ1-6